What follows are 28 T cell receptor beta chains derived from one specimen sequenced in a study of post-analysis software for immune sequencing data. General study points: TRBV segments more frequent in patients than in controls numbered roughly 5 and included TRBV5-6, TRBV5-1 and TRBV20-1.

Sequencing libraries made from TCR beta cDNA carried unique molecular identifiers. TCRdb analysed the PCR reads with MiXCR anew, one entry per CDR3 protein. The sample consists of over 250,000 distinct CDR3 sequences, 36% of them appearing once. No antigens are known for them. Sequences were obtained from blood. The receptors come from a girl aged 10 to 17 with multiple sclerosis.

This clonotype appeared many times. The chain links TRBV3-1 to TRBJ2-5; no reliable D call. With 2 bases removed from V and 5 bases from J, the gap between germline ends came to 18 bases. Germline CDR1 and CDR2: LGHDT and YNNKEL (reference sequence). This CDR3 contains 16 residues. In DNA, the CDR3 is TGTGCCAGCAGCCAACACTCCTCCCCTCGCGAGGAGACCCAGTACTTC. It encodes CASSQHSSPREETQYF.

With regard to this clonotype: A much larger clonotype is one base distant, so this may be a read error. CDR3: CSARVSVNQETQFF. The CDR3 DNA is TGCAGTGCTAGAGTTTCGGTAAACCAAGAGACCCAGTTCTTC. The V gene is TRBV20-1, the J gene TRBJ2-1; unclear D gene. Germline V gene data show CDR1 as DFQATT and CDR2 as SNEGSKA (reference sequence). The CDR3 extends over 14 amino acids. V lost 1 base to trimming and J lost 13 bases, with 20 bases between them.

This clonotype came up a few times. The chain couples TRBV7-9 to TRBJ2-3, with TRBD2 identical over 11 bases. The CDR3 has 15 amino acids. The trim removed 6 bases at V and 4 bases at J, leaving 6 bases unmatched. Germline V gene data show CDR1 as SEHNR and CDR2 as FQNEAQ (reference sequence). CDR3 protein: CASRQTSGGPDTQYF. The DNA for the CDR3 is TGTGCCAGCAGGCAAACTAGCGGGGGCCCAGATACGCAGTATTTT.

J is TRBJ2-1 and V is TRBV5-1, with TRBD2 identical over 7 bases. Germline-derived CDR1 and CDR2 are SGHRS and YFSETQ. This CDR3 has 16 residues. Unmatched junction bases numbered 16, after V lost 7 bases and J lost 6 bases. The CDR3 region has the DNA TGCGCCAGCGTTCCTTCTAGCGGACACATTTTCAATGAGCAGTTCTTC. Amino acids: CASVPSSGHIFNEQFF. The complete variable domain, with remaining parts taken from reference TRBV5-1 and TRBJ2-1, reads KAGVTQTPRYLIKTRGQQVTLSCSPISGHRSVSWYQQTPGQGLQFLFEYFSETQRNKGNFPGRFSGRQFSNSRSEMNVSTLELGDSALYLCASVPSSGHIFNEQFFGPGTRLTVL.

This clonotype appeared many times. This chain uses TRBV5-6 with TRBJ2-7; the D is unclear. Germline CDR1 is SGHDT and CDR2 is YYEEEE. This CDR3 region has 16 residues. V dropped 3 bases and J dropped 5 bases, with 21 bases sitting between them. CDR3 coding DNA: TGTGCCAGCAGCTCCCGGGCTAGTGTCGTTTTGCACGAGCAGTACTTC. Translating gives CASSSRASVVLHEQYF.

This chain joins TRBV5-4 and TRBJ1-2, with D unresolved. V was cut by 3 bases and J by 1 base, with 10 bases left in between. The CDR3 covers 14 residues. Germline CDR1 and CDR2: SGHNT and YYREEE (reference sequence). The CDR3 DNA is TGTGCCAGCAGCTCGTTACAGATTAACTATGGCTACACCTTC. Translating it yields CASSSLQINYGYTF.

The chain joins TRBV20-1 to TRBJ2-3; D possibly corresponds to TRBD2 (6 bases). Between the trimmed V and J ends, which lost 3 bases and 2 bases, there was a span of 12 bases. Germline V CDR1 and CDR2: DFQATT, SNEGSKA (reference sequence). This CDR3 has 14 residues. CDR3 sequence reads: CSARRDFHTDTQYF. Written as DNA, the CDR3 is TGCAGTGCTAGGCGGGACTTCCACACAGATACGCAGTATTTT.

The gene calls are TRBV7-9 and TRBJ1-2; TRBD1 might be the D (6 bases). V shed 5 bases and J shed 5 bases, with 9 bases lying between them. Germline CDR1 SEHNR, CDR2 FQNEAQ (reference sequence). The CDR3 is 12 amino acids. CDR3 amino acids: CASSPTGYGYTF. In nucleotides, the CDR3 is TGTGCCAGCAGCCCCACAGGGTATGGCTACACCTTC.

The chain recombines TRBV12-3 or TRBV12-4 with TRBJ1-5; tentative D call: TRBD1 (5 bases). The CDR3 loop spans 15 amino acids. Deletions cut 5 bases from V and 6 bases from J, with 17 bases between. Here the CDR3 reads CASSPPPGVGQPQHF. Here the CDR3 DNA reads TGTGCCAGCAGTCCTCCTCCGGGGGTCGGTCAGCCCCAGCATTTT.

The rearrangement links TRBV10-3 to TRBJ2-2; D possibly corresponds to TRBD1 (7 bases). Germline V gene sequence: CDR1 ENHRY, CDR2 SYGVKD. V dropped 7 bases and J dropped 4 bases, with 13 bases sitting between them. The length of the CDR3 is 14 residues. The CDR3 protein is CAIMQGGSTGELFF. CDR3 in DNA: TGTGCCATCATGCAGGGGGGTAGCACCGGGGAGCTGTTTTTT.

The V and J genes are TRBV20-1 and TRBJ2-5, with D unresolved. There are 11 residues in the CDR3. V lost 7 bases, J lost 1 base, and 7 bases lay in between. Germline V lookup: CDR1 DFQATT, CDR2 SNEGSKA (reference sequence). The CDR3 sequence: CSGHGQETQYF. CDR3 coding DNA: TGCAGTGGTCACGGCCAAGAGACCCAGTACTTC.

The chain couples TRBV6-2 or TRBV6-3 to TRBJ1-2, with D uncertain. Germline values: CDR1 MNHEY, CDR2 SVGEGT. This CDR3 contains 12 residues. V was clipped by 6 bases and J by 4 bases, with 9 bases between them. This chain's CDR3 is CASSPETYGYTF. The CDR3 DNA is TGTGCCAGCAGCCCGGAGACCTATGGCTACACCTTC.

The chain joins TRBV12-3 or TRBV12-4 to TRBJ2-5; 8 nucleotides align to TRBD1. CDR3 length: 15 amino acids. V was pared by 5 bases and J by 1 base, with 6 bases of the junction left unmatched. The DNA for the CDR3 is TGTGCCAGCAGTCGGCGGACAGGGCCCCAAGAGACCCAGTACTTC. Translated, it gives CASSRRTGPQETQYF.

This clonotype was picked up many times. J is TRBJ1-1 and V is TRBV4-1; possibly TRBD1 for D (5 bases). Trimming stripped 0 bases from V and 1 base from J, with 12 bases between. Germline lookup yields CDR1 MGHRA and CDR2 YSYEKL. The CDR3 length is 16 residues. The chain's CDR3 is CASSQDAGQRNTEAFF. The CDR3 DNA sequence: TGCGCCAGCAGCCAAGATGCGGGGCAGCGGAACACTGAAGCTTTCTTT.

The chain has TRBV5-1 and TRBJ1-2; no reliable D call. Germline V CDR1 and CDR2: SGHRS, YFSETQ. The V end lost 2 bases, the J end lost 8 bases, and 13 bases lay between the germline ends. The CDR3 sequence is 13 residues long. DNA of the CDR3: TGCGCCAGCAGCTTCAGCGATTCGGGAGGCTACACCTTC. This encodes CASSFSDSGGYTF. Looking up the rest from reference TRBV5-1 and TRBJ1-2 gives the full variable domain: KAGVTQTPRYLIKTRGQQVTLSCSPISGHRSVSWYQQTPGQGLQFLFEYFSETQRNKGNFPGRFSGRQFSNSRSEMNVSTLELGDSALYLCASSFSDSGGYTFGSGTRLTVV.

At least ten counts were recorded for this clonotype. The chain combines TRBV6-5 with TRBJ1-2; 10 bases are shared with TRBD1. Germline values: CDR1 MNHEY, CDR2 SVGAGI. J gave up 7 bases and V 6 bases, and 14 bases lay outside the gene matches. CDR3 size: 16 residues. Here the CDR3 DNA reads TGTGCCAGCAGCCCCCCGGGTCGGACAGGGGGTGGTGGCTACACCTTC. Protein: CASSPPGRTGGGGYTF.

This clonotype appeared a single time. The gene calls are TRBV6-1 and TRBJ2-2; 8 bases are a match to TRBD1. J gave up 5 bases and V 6 bases, and 14 bases lay outside the gene matches. The germline V gene encodes CDR1 MNHNS and CDR2 SASEGT. This CDR3 contains 17 residues. The CDR3 bases are TGTGCCAGCAGCGAGACCTCGGACAGGGATGGTACCGGGGAGCTGTTTTTT. This gives the protein CASSETSDRDGTGELFF.

In this sample, this clonotype turned up many times. The rearrangement joins TRBV6-5 to TRBJ2-3, with D perhaps given as TRBD1 or TRBD2 (7 bases each). The germline gives CDR1 MNHEY, CDR2 SVGAGI. This CDR3 contains 15 residues. The V gene lost 6 bases and the J gene lost 4 bases, with 17 bases spanning the gap. Written as DNA, the CDR3 is TGTGCCAGCAGCCAGGGGGGGAGGGCCTCAGATACGCAGTATTTT. This translates into CASSQGGRASDTQYF.

The chain couples TRBV6-5 to TRBJ2-5; D uncertain. The CDR3 contains 13 residues. With 0 bases removed from V and 2 bases from J, the gap between germline ends came to 4 bases. CDR1 and CDR2 from the germline V gene are MNHEY and SVGAGI. The CDR3 DNA sequence: TGTGCCAGCAGTTACTCGGCTCAAGAGACCCAGTACTTC. Amino acid sequence: CASSYSAQETQYF.

The CDR3 DNA reads TGTGCCAGCAGCCTCGACTTCCAAGAGACCCAGTACTTC. It codes for CASSLDFQETQYF. The genes are TRBV13 and TRBJ2-5; no definite D call. This CDR3 contains 13 residues. The germline V and J ends were trimmed by 5 bases and 1 base, with 8 bases remaining between them. Germline-derived CDR1 and CDR2 are PRHDT and FYEKMQ (reference sequence).

This clonotype was seen at least ten times. J is TRBJ2-1 and V is TRBV9; TRBD1 is a possible D gene (6 bases). Trimming took off 3 bases at V and 1 base at J, with 14 bases between the two ends. The length of the CDR3 is 16 residues. Germline V gene sequence: CDR1 SGDLS, CDR2 YYNGEE. Written as DNA, the CDR3 is TGTGCCAGCAGCGCCCGAGGGGGAGAGTCCTACAATGAGCAGTTCTTC. This sequence encodes CASSARGGESYNEQFF.

CDR3 sequence (DNA): TGCAGCGTTCCAGGACAAGGTAGCACCGGGGAGCTGTTTTTT. Translation: CSVPGQGSTGELFF. This rearrangement joins TRBV29-1 to TRBJ2-2; tentatively, D is TRBD1 (5 bases). Germline V CDR1 and CDR2: SQVTM, ANQGSEA. The CDR3 is 14 amino acids. V was clipped by 5 bases and J by 4 bases, with 14 bases between them.

This sequence joins TRBV20-1 and TRBJ2-2; D possibly corresponds to TRBD1 (7 bases). This CDR3 contains 14 residues. Germline CDR1 and CDR2: DFQATT and SNEGSKA (reference sequence). Trimming took off 2 bases at V and 7 bases at J, with 14 bases between the two ends. The CDR3 loop is CSARTGDGSGELFF. The DNA for the CDR3 is TGCAGTGCTAGAACAGGGGACGGGAGCGGGGAGCTGTTTTTT.

The chain joins TRBV4-1 to TRBJ1-3; D gene uncertain. Per germline, CDR1 MGHRA and CDR2 YSYEKL. Deletions cut 0 bases from V and 0 bases from J, with 6 bases between. The CDR3 sequence is 15 residues long. This chain's CDR3 is CASSQEADSGNTIYF. Written as DNA, the CDR3 is TGCGCCAGCAGCCAAGAGGCGGACTCTGGAAACACCATATATTTT.

This clonotype came up a few times. The chain joins TRBV5-1 to TRBJ2-2; 11 bases map to TRBD2. The CDR3 length is 16 residues. Germline CDR1 SGHRS, CDR2 YFSETQ. Trimming at V came to 4 bases and at J to 3 bases, leaving 5 bases not matched to a gene. This CDR3 reads CASSTSGRRDTGELFF. The CDR3 DNA follows: TGCGCCAGCAGCACTAGCGGGAGAAGAGACACCGGGGAGCTGTTTTTT.

This clonotype was detected many times. The chain has TRBV12-3 or TRBV12-4 and TRBJ2-3; tentatively, D is TRBD2 (5 bases). This CDR3 has 13 amino acids. Trimming cost V 10 bases and J 3 bases, with 14 bases left between them. CDR3 protein: CATGGRVTDTQYF. DNA for the CDR3: TGTGCCACCGGCGGGCGGGTTACAGATACGCAGTATTTT.

Ten or more counts support this clonotype. CDR3 sequence (DNA): TGTGCCAGCACTTCGCGGCTAGCGGGAGATGAGAACAATGAGCAGTTCTTC. It yields the protein CASTSRLAGDENNEQFF. The rearrangement joins TRBV6-4 to TRBJ2-1; 10 nucleotides agree with TRBD2. Germline V lookup: CDR1 MRHNA, CDR2 SNTAGT. The CDR3 length is 17 residues. Trimming cost V 7 bases and J 5 bases; bases outside gene matches: 14.

This clonotype was detected many times. This chain links TRBV4-1 with TRBJ2-1; 9 bases are shared with TRBD1. The CDR3 is 15 residues long. Germline lookup yields CDR1 MGHRA and CDR2 YSYEKL. V shed 0 bases and J 8 bases; nucleotides not matched to a gene: 5. CDR3 in amino acids: CASSQDGWTGDEQFF. The DNA of the CDR3 is TGCGCCAGCAGCCAAGATGGGTGGACAGGGGATGAGCAGTTCTTC.